This TCR beta chain was obtained from a study of early stage breast cancer tumors. Study conclusions and caveats: Commonly generated sequences made up most enriched TCRB sequences shared between patients.

CDR1 and CDR2 (germline): GTSNPN, SVGIG (reference sequence). V lost 2 bases and J 7 bases, leaving 15 bases between the germline ends. The CDR3 runs to 14 residues. Blood replicates held 0.5 ug DNA, tumor or normal breast approximately 1.5 ug, two each. Sequencing used immunoSEQ multiplex PCR; TCRdb keeps in-frame clones, though not all of them. There are some 14,000 clones in the sample; approximately 88% occur only once, and about 4.9% lies in the top ten. Concerning this clone: The antigen remains undetermined.

Sequences were obtained from normal breast tissue next to the tumor. This receptor was identified in a person aged 30-39 years with breast cancer. This chain connects TRBV30 to TRBJ2-1; possibly TRBD2 for D (6 bases). CDR3 amino acids: CAWSPLASVNEQFF. In nucleotides, the CDR3 is TGTGCCTGGAGTCCCCTGGCTAGCGTTAATGAGCAGTTCTTC.